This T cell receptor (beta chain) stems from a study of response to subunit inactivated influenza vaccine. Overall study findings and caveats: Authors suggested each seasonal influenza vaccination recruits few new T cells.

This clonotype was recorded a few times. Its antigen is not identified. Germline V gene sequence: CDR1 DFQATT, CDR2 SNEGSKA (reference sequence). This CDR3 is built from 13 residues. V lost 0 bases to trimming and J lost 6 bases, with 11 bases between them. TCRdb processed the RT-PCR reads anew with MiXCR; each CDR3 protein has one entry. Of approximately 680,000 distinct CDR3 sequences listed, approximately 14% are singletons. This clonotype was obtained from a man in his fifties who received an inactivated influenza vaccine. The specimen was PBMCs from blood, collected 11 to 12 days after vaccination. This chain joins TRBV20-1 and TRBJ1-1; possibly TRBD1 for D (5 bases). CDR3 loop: CSARDREGAEAFF. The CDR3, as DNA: TGCAGTGCTAGAGACAGGGAAGGGGCTGAAGCTTTCTTT.